This TCR beta chain appears in the sequencing data of a study of neoadjuvant nivolumab and ipilimumab in lung cancer. Study outcomes and limitations: Higher pretherapy blood TCR richness went with higher resected-tumor richness.

This clone was found once. The antigen remains unidentified. Assay used: immunoSEQ multiplex PCR; TCRdb lists only in-frame clones, some missing. The profile shows around 30,000 clones, approximately 86% of them singletons. The sequence came from an adult with non-small cell lung cancer. This sample comprised tumor tissue, obtained after neoadjuvant nivolumab, alone or with ipilimumab, at or shortly before surgery.

In DNA form, the CDR3 reads TGCGCCAGCAGTTTGTCGGCCCCAGCGACTGAAGCTTTCTTT. Encoded protein: CASSLSAPATEAFF. The V gene is TRBV5-1, the J gene TRBJ1-1; D gene ambiguous. The CDR3 spans 14 residues. Trimming pared 5 bases from V and 5 bases from J, leaving 16 bases between. In germline, CDR1 is SGHRS, CDR2 YFSETQ.